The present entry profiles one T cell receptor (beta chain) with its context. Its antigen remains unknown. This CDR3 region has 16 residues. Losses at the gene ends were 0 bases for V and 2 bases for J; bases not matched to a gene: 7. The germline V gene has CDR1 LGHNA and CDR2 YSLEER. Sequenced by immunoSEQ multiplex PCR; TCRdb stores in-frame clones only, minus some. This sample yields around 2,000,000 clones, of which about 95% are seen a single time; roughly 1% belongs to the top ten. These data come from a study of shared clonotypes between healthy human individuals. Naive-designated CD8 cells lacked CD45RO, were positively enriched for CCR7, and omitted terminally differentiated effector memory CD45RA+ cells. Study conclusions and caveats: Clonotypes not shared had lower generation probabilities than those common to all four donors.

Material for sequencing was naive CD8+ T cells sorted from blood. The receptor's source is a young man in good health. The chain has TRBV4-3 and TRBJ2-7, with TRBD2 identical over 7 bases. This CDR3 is CASSQDSLAAPYEQYF. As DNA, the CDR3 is TGCGCCAGCAGCCAAGATTCGCTAGCGGCCCCCTACGAGCAGTACTTC.